This TCR beta chain was identified during a study of cytomegalovirus exposure and HLA in healthy donors. A remark on this clone: As yet, its antigen is unknown. The junction departs from the called germline gene at one end, perhaps through a read error.

The PCR made use of 60 Vbeta and 13 Jbeta primers. This table comes from immunoSEQ multiplex PCR, and its TCRdb copy is limited to in-frame clones, with some not included. The sample gives some 220,000 clones, 85% to 90% of which show up once; less than 1.2% is in the top ten. The CDR3 is made up of 14 amino acids. Germline assignment: CDR1 MNHEY and CDR2 SVGAGI. Overall study findings and caveats: Evidence from a later analysis indicated that most CMV-associated TCR beta chains looked HLA-restricted. An Asian-associated ancestry cluster reportedly showed fewer N-insertions than the approximately 700-donor mean in a later analysis. Confirmation in vitro established that a few CMV-associated chains were specific for CMV antigens.

Donors consisted of healthy bone marrow donors. V gene TRBV6-5 combines with J gene TRBJ2-3; possible D gene TRBD2, 7 bases. The sequencing sample was made of PBMCs. The sequence was obtained from a woman between 18 and 29 years old in good health and CMV-seronegative. CDR3: CAGRPRGAADTQYF. For the CDR3, the DNA is TGTGCCGGCAGGCCCCGGGGGGCGGCAGATACGCAGTATTTT.